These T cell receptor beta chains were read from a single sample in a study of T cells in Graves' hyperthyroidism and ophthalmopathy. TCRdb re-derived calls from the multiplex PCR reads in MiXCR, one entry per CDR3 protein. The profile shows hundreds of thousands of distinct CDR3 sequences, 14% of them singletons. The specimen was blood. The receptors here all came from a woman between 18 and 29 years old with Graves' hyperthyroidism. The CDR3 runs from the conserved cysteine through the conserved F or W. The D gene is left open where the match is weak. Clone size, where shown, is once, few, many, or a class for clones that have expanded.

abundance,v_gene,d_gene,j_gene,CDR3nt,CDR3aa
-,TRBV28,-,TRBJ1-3,TGTGCCAGCAGTGGTGTACCAGGAGTCTCTGGAAACACCATATATTTT,CASSGVPGVSGNTIYF
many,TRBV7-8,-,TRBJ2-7,TGTGCCAGCAGCTTCCCCGATTCCGACAGGCCAACCCCCTACGAGCAGTACTTC,CASSFPDSDRPTPYEQYF
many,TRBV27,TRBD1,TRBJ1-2,TGTGCCAGCAGTGCCGGCCAGGGGGCGTACGGCTACACCTTC,CASSAGQGAYGYTF
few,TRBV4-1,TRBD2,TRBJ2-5,TGCGCCAGCAGCCAAGAGGGCTACCGGGAGGTCGGGGAGACCCAGTACTTC,CASSQEGYREVGETQYF
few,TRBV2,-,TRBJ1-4,TGTGCCAGCGAGATCGGCGATGAAAAACTGTTTTTT,CASEIGDEKLFF
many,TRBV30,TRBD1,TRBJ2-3,TGTGCCTGGAGCGTGACAGGGAACACAGATACGCAGTATTTT,CAWSVTGNTDTQYF
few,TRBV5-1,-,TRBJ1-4,TGCGCCAGCAGCTTGGATTCAGGGTCTAATGAAAAACTGTTTTTT,CASSLDSGSNEKLFF
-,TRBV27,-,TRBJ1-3,TGTGCCAGCAGTCCCCTCTCCAGGGGAAAAATTGGAAACACCATATATTTT,CASSPLSRGKIGNTIYF
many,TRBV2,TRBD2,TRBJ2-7,TGTGCCAGCCATCCGGGACTAGTAATCAAATTATCCACTCTTAACGAGCAGTACTTC,CASHPGLVIKLSTLNEQYF
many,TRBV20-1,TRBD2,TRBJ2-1,TGCAGTGCTAGAGATCGTAGCGGGATTACGAAGGTCTACAATGAGCAGTTCTTC,CSARDRSGITKVYNEQFF
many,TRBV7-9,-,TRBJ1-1,TGTGCCAGCAGCTTAGTGGGGGAGGAAGCTTTCTTT,CASSLVGEEAFF
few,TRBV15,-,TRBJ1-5,TGTGCCACCGGGTCCTCTAGCAATCAGCCCCAGCATTTT,CATGSSSNQPQHF
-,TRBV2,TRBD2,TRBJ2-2,TGTGCCAGCAGTGAACAAGCGGGAGTGGACACCGGGGAGCTGTTTTTT,CASSEQAGVDTGELFF
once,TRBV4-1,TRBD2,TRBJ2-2,TGCGCCAGCAGCCAAGATGGTCCGGGACTAGCGGGAGGGACCGGGGAGCTGTTTTTT,CASSQDGPGLAGGTGELFF
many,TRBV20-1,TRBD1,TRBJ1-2,TGCAGTGCTAGTGGACAGGCCTATGGCTACACCTTC,CSASGQAYGYTF
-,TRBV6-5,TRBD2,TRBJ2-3,TGTGCCAGCAGTTACGCCCCGGGTAGCGGGAGTTCAGATACGCAGTATTTT,CASSYAPGSGSSDTQYF
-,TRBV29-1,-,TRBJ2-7,TGCAGCGGCCTTAGCGGTAGCTCCTACGAGCAGTACTTC,CSGLSGSSYEQYF
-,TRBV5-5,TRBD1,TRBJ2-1,TGTGCCAGCAGTTTTTTGGCCGGGACAGGGGCGCAAAATGAGCAGTTCTTC,CASSFLAGTGAQNEQFF
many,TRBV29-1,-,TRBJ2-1,TGCAGCGTTGAAGGGATTGGCGGGGTGTACAATGAGCAGTTCTTC,CSVEGIGGVYNEQFF
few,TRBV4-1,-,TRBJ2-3,TGCGCCAGCGGGCGTCTACATGAGGTCACAGATACGCAGTATTTT,CASGRLHEVTDTQYF
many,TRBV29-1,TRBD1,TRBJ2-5,TGCAGCGTGGGAAGGACAGGCCGGATCCAAGAGACCCAGTACTTC,CSVGRTGRIQETQYF
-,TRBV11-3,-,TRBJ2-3,TGTGCCAGCAGCCCGGGGACTCTAAATACGCAGTATTTT,CASSPGTLNTQYF
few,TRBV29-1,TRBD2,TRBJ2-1,TGCAGCGGTCGGGCTAGCGGACTCTACAATGAGCAGTTCTTC,CSGRASGLYNEQFF
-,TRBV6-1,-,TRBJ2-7,TGTGCCACCAGGGTGATCTACGAGCAGTACTTC,CATRVIYEQYF
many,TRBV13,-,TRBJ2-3,TGTGCCAGCAGCTTACGAGTCGGAGATACGCAGTATTTT,CASSLRVGDTQYF